Below, 30 T cell receptor beta chains from the same sample are listed, as sequenced in a study of cytomegalovirus exposure and HLA in healthy donors. Sequencing was performed with immunoSEQ multiplex PCR; in TCRdb, only in-frame clones are kept and a portion is missing. The profile shows tens of thousands of clones, 96% of them singletons. Sequencing was performed on PBMCs. The receptors here all came from a young man in good health and CMV-seronegative.

This clone was detected only a few times. The chain combines TRBV5-1 with TRBJ2-7, with 10 bases that match TRBD1. Trimming removed 4 bases from V and 3 bases from J; junction bases left unmatched: 4. This CDR3 comprises 14 residues. CDR1 and CDR2 from the germline V gene are SGHRS and YFSETQ. CDR3 in amino acids: CASSPDRGNYEQYF. DNA of the CDR3: TGCGCCAGCAGCCCGGACAGGGGGAACTACGAGCAGTACTTC. Combining the CDR3 with reference TRBV5-1 and TRBJ2-7 gives the whole variable domain KAGVTQTPRYLIKTRGQQVTLSCSPISGHRSVSWYQQTPGQGLQFLFEYFSETQRNKGNFPGRFSGRQFSNSRSEMNVSTLELGDSALYLCASSPDRGNYEQYFGPGTRLTVT.

J is TRBJ2-3 and V is TRBV5-6, with D perhaps matching TRBD2 (6 bases). V lost 4 bases and J 0 bases, leaving 9 bases between the germline ends. The CDR3 covers 14 residues. CDR1 and CDR2 from the germline V gene are SGHDT and YYEEEE. The CDR3 DNA is TGTGCCAGCAGCCCGGGAGATAGCACAGATACGCAGTATTTT. It codes for CASSPGDSTDTQYF.

The chain recombines TRBV6-6 with TRBJ2-6; D uncertain. The CDR3 covers 15 residues. The ends were cut back, 2 bases at V and 0 bases at J, with 5 bases in the middle. Germline CDR1 reads MNHNY; CDR2 reads SVGAGI (reference sequence). This CDR3 is CASSYLLSGANVLTF. DNA for the CDR3: TGTGCCAGCAGTTACCTCCTCTCTGGGGCCAACGTCCTGACTTTC.

The chain couples TRBV30 to TRBJ1-1, with 11 bases identical to TRBD1. The CDR3 runs 15 residues. CDR1 GTSNPN and CDR2 SVGIG come from the germline V gene (reference sequence). Trimming cost V 0 bases and J 6 bases; bases outside gene matches: 6. CDR3 sequence (DNA): TGTGCCTGGAGTGTAGGGGCGGGACAGGGGGCTGAAGCTTTCTTT. Amino acid sequence: CAWSVGAGQGAEAFF.

This rearrangement joins TRBV6-5 to TRBJ1-5; no firm D call. Deletions cut 2 bases from V and 5 bases from J, with 10 bases between. The germline V gene encodes CDR1 MNHEY and CDR2 SVGAGI. The CDR3 covers 14 residues. CDR3 loop: CASSYVRLDQPQHF. The CDR3 DNA reads TGTGCCAGCAGTTACGTGAGACTTGATCAGCCCCAGCATTTT.

The chain combines TRBV4-1 with TRBJ2-5; D gene unclear. V dropped 5 bases and J dropped 2 bases, with 12 bases sitting between them. CDR3 length equals 14 residues. Germline CDR1 is MGHRA and CDR2 is YSYEKL. CDR3 sequence: CASSTRVEQETQYF. CDR3 sequence (DNA): TGCGCCAGCAGCACCCGGGTGGAGCAAGAGACCCAGTACTTC.

V and J are TRBV2 and TRBJ1-1, with D possibly being TRBD1 (5 bases). CDR3 size: 13 residues. V was trimmed by 5 bases and J by 1 base, leaving 8 bases between them. Germline lookup yields CDR1 SNHLY and CDR2 FYNNEI. CDR3 residues: CASSIDRNTEAFF. In DNA, the CDR3 is TGTGCCAGCAGTATTGACAGGAACACTGAAGCTTTCTTT.

About this clone itself: The identical CDR3 is also encoded by other nucleotide sequences in the sample. The CDR3 region is CASSLGQGDQPQHF. The CDR3 nucleotides read TGCGCCAGCAGCTTGGGACAGGGAGATCAGCCCCAGCATTTT. This chain uses TRBV5-1 with TRBJ1-5; 7 bases are shared with TRBD1. V was pared by 0 bases and J by 5 bases, with 2 bases of the junction left unmatched. Germline V gene sequence: CDR1 SGHRS, CDR2 YFSETQ. CDR3 length: 14 amino acids. Full variable domain (rest looked up from reference TRBV5-1 and TRBJ1-5): KAGVTQTPRYLIKTRGQQVTLSCSPISGHRSVSWYQQTPGQGLQFLFEYFSETQRNKGNFPGRFSGRQFSNSRSEMNVSTLELGDSALYLCASSLGQGDQPQHFGDGTRLSIL.

The gene calls are TRBV7-9 and TRBJ2-1; weak D call: TRBD2 (6 bases). There are 16 residues in the CDR3. Germline-derived CDR1 and CDR2 are SEHNR and FQNEAQ (reference sequence). Trimming shortened V by 7 bases and J by 7 bases, and 23 bases separated the two germline ends. The CDR3 nucleotides read TGTGCCAGCACTGATTCGGGACTCCCCTCGAGGAATGAGCAGTTCTTC. It translates to CASTDSGLPSRNEQFF.

The chain joins TRBV7-8 to TRBJ1-2; 8 bases agree with TRBD1. The CDR3 contains 19 residues. Germline V gene sequence: CDR1 SGHVS, CDR2 FQNEAQ. The V segment lost 1 base and the J segment 5 bases; nucleotides outside the gene matches: 18. The CDR3 protein is CASSLDAQTGVTVRYGYTF. The CDR3, as DNA: TGTGCCAGCAGCTTAGATGCACAGACAGGGGTAACGGTTCGGTATGGCTACACCTTC. The entire variable domain, with the rest obtained from reference TRBV7-8 and TRBJ1-2, is as follows: GAGVSQSPRYKVAKRGQDVALRCDPISGHVSLFWYQQALGQGPEFLTYFQNEAQLDKSGLPSDRFFAERPEGSVSTLKIQRTQQEDSAVYLCASSLDAQTGVTVRYGYTFGSGTRLTVV.

The J gene is TRBJ1-6, the V gene TRBV4-1; 7 bases align to TRBD1. The CDR3 is 18 residues long. Trimming removed 4 bases from V and 7 bases from J; junction bases left unmatched: 16. Germline values: CDR1 MGHRA, CDR2 YSYEKL. This chain's CDR3 is CASSRLMSPGGPNSPLHF. The CDR3 DNA sequence: TGCGCCAGCAGCCGACTCATGAGCCCAGGGGGGCCAAATTCACCCCTCCACTTT.

V usage is TRBV18 and J usage is TRBJ2-7, with a weak D call TRBD1 (6 bases). The germline CDR1 and CDR2 sequences are KGHSH and LQKENI. The CDR3 sequence is 15 residues long. V lost 0 bases to trimming and J lost 1 base, with 10 bases between them. The CDR3 reads CASSPPGADSYEQYF. DNA of the CDR3: TGTGCCAGCTCACCACCGGGGGCGGATTCCTACGAGCAGTACTTC.

This clone has a single count. This chain connects TRBV5-8 to TRBJ1-2; TRBD1 aligns across 7 bases. Looked up from germline, CDR1 is SGHTS and CDR2 is YDEGEE. The CDR3 extends over 14 amino acids. V was pared by 0 bases and J by 3 bases, with 2 bases of the junction left unmatched. CDR3 nucleotides: TGTGCCAGCAGCTTGGGACAGGGCGACTATGGCTACACCTTC. Encoded protein: CASSLGQGDYGYTF.

The V and J genes are TRBV6-5 and TRBJ1-2; perhaps TRBD1 as D (6 bases). The V gene's germline CDR1 is MNHEY and CDR2 SVGAGI. Trimming took 4 bases from V and 4 from J, leaving 13 bases between them. CDR3 length: 14 residues. DNA for the CDR3: TGTGCCAGCAGTTCGAACAGGGAAGTCTATGGCTACACCTTC. It is translated as CASSSNREVYGYTF.

The chain recombines TRBV11-2 with TRBJ2-7; D ambiguous. Germline CDR1 and CDR2: SGHAT and FQNNGV. V lost 1 base to trimming and J lost 3 bases, with 7 bases between them. This CDR3 has 13 residues. The CDR3 sequence is CASSLAQNYEQYF. The CDR3 nucleotides read TGTGCCAGCAGCTTAGCACAGAACTACGAGCAGTACTTC.

This clone was observed once. The chain combines TRBV19 with TRBJ1-2; TRBD1 matches at 7 bases. The CDR3 spans 15 residues. CDR1 is LNHDA and CDR2 is SQIVND in the germline V gene (reference sequence). Losses at the gene ends were 7 bases for V and 6 bases for J; bases not matched to a gene: 14. As DNA, the CDR3 is TGTGCCAGTACCTCGACCTGGACAGGCTTGCATGGCTACACCTTC. It translates to CASTSTWTGLHGYTF.

This chain links TRBV7-9 with TRBJ2-7; 7 bases are shared with TRBD1. The CDR3 is 15 residues long. Germline CDR1 SEHNR, CDR2 FQNEAQ (reference sequence). J gave up 1 base and V 1 base, and 4 bases lay outside the gene matches. The chain's CDR3 is CASSLGQGDSYEQYF. CDR3 nucleotide sequence: TGTGCCAGCAGCTTAGGACAGGGTGATTCCTACGAGCAGTACTTC. Full variable domain (rest looked up from reference TRBV7-9 and TRBJ2-7): DTGVSQNPRHKITKRGQNVTFRCDPISEHNRLYWYRQTLGQGPEFLTYFQNEAQLEKSRLLSDRFSAERPKGSFSTLEIQRTEQGDSAMYLCASSLGQGDSYEQYFGPGTRLTVT.

This chain links TRBV30 with TRBJ1-1, with D possibly being TRBD1 (5 bases). The germline CDR1 and CDR2 sequences are GTSNPN and SVGIG (reference sequence). The CDR3 runs 14 residues. Trimming removed 4 bases at V and 2 bases at J, with 14 bases between. CDR3 DNA sequence: TGTGCCTGGACCCTGTGGGGGGTTAACACTGAAGCTTTCTTT. Translating gives CAWTLWGVNTEAFF.

Points on this clone: Distinct nucleotide sequences in the sample also encode this CDR3. The chain recombines TRBV9 with TRBJ2-7; 10 nucleotides match TRBD1. CDR3 length: 14 residues. The V gene's germline CDR1 is SGDLS and CDR2 YYNGEE. J gave up 3 bases and V 5 bases, and 5 bases lay outside the gene matches. For the CDR3, the DNA is TGTGCCAGCAGTGCCGGGACAGGGGACTACGAGCAGTACTTC. Its translation is CASSAGTGDYEQYF.

This rearrangement joins TRBV27 to TRBJ1-2; no definite D call. Trimming stripped 6 bases from V and 0 bases from J, with 14 bases between. Germline CDR1 and CDR2: MNHEY and SMNVEV (reference sequence). The CDR3 is made up of 15 amino acids. CDR3 DNA sequence: TGTGCCAGCAGCCAATTCCAAGGAGCTAACTATGGCTACACCTTC. Amino acids: CASSQFQGANYGYTF.

The chain carries TRBV27 and TRBJ2-7; TRBD1 might be the D (6 bases). The length of the CDR3 is 13 residues. Trimming removed 0 bases at V and 5 bases at J, with 8 bases between. From germline, CDR1 is MNHEY and CDR2 SMNVEV (reference sequence). The CDR3 protein is CASSLSGGNEQYF. The CDR3 DNA reads TGTGCCAGCAGTTTATCAGGGGGAAACGAGCAGTACTTC.

The chain has TRBV5-4 and TRBJ1-2; TRBD1 is a possible D gene (5 bases). The CDR3 totals 11 residues. In germline, CDR1 is SGHNT, CDR2 YYREEE (reference sequence). Between the trimmed V and J ends, which lost 1 base and 10 bases, there was a span of 8 bases. The CDR3 nucleotides read TGTGCCAGCAGCTTGCGCAGGGTCTACACCTTC. Translating it yields CASSLRRVYTF.

The gene calls are TRBV5-1 and TRBJ2-3; 14 bases align to TRBD2. The CDR3 sequence is 17 residues long. The junction had 5 bases not matched to a gene; V was cut back by 2 bases and J by 3 bases. Germline assignment: CDR1 SGHRS and CDR2 YFSETQ. The CDR3 region has the DNA TGCGCCAGCAGCTTAGGGACTAGCGGGAGTAGGACAGATACGCAGTATTTT. Translated: CASSLGTSGSRTDTQYF.

The rearrangement joins TRBV10-3 to TRBJ1-1; D is ambiguous. CDR3 length: 16 residues. CDR1 and CDR2 from the germline V gene are ENHRY and SYGVKD. Deletions cut 3 bases from V and 1 base from J, with 15 bases between. The CDR3 protein is CAISEAPGQSNTEAFF. The CDR3 region has the DNA TGTGCCATCAGTGAAGCCCCAGGCCAGTCGAACACTGAAGCTTTCTTT.

This chain connects TRBV9 to TRBJ1-1; 9 bases map to TRBD1. The CDR3 contains 16 residues. Trimming removed 4 bases from V and 5 bases from J; junction bases left unmatched: 12. Germline V lookup: CDR1 SGDLS, CDR2 YYNGEE. The CDR3 loop is CASSPRGGQGGTEAFF. Here the CDR3 DNA reads TGTGCCAGCAGCCCGAGGGGGGGACAGGGTGGAACTGAAGCTTTCTTT.

This chain links TRBV28 with TRBJ1-2; 7 bases agree with TRBD1. J gave up 3 bases and V 6 bases, and 7 bases lay outside the gene matches. Germline-derived CDR1 and CDR2 are MDHEN and SYDVKM. The CDR3 loop spans 14 amino acids. The CDR3 protein is CASRNQQGHYGYTF. The CDR3 DNA reads as TGTGCCAGCAGAAATCAACAGGGGCACTATGGCTACACCTTC.

The gene calls are TRBV30 and TRBJ1-2, with D possibly matching TRBD1 (5 bases). Per the germline V gene, CDR1 is GTSNPN and CDR2 is SVGIG (reference sequence). Trimming took 0 bases from V and 4 from J, leaving 12 bases between them. The CDR3 is made up of 14 amino acids. DNA for the CDR3: TGTGCCTGGAGTGTACTGAGACAGATCTATGGCTACACCTTC. This sequence encodes CAWSVLRQIYGYTF.

This chain links TRBV27 with TRBJ2-7, with 7 bases aligning to TRBD1. V was clipped by 4 bases and J by 7 bases; unmatched bases: 10. The CDR3 is made up of 14 amino acids. Looked up from germline, CDR1 is MNHEY and CDR2 is SMNVEV (reference sequence). CDR3 sequence (DNA): TGTGCCAGCAGTTGGACAGGAATCTCCTCAGAGCAGTACTTC. It specifies CASSWTGISSEQYF.

V gene TRBV5-6 combines with J gene TRBJ2-2; D is possibly TRBD2 (5 bases). The ends were cut back, 0 bases at V and 1 base at J, with 10 bases in the middle. This CDR3 spans 16 amino acids. Germline-derived CDR1 and CDR2 are SGHDT and YYEEEE. This chain's CDR3 is CASSLARAMNTGELFF. Here the CDR3 DNA reads TGTGCCAGCAGCTTGGCGCGGGCGATGAACACCGGGGAGCTGTTTTTT.

The chain employs TRBV9 and TRBJ2-7, with 13 bases lining up with TRBD2. This CDR3 contains 16 residues. Germline CDR1 is SGDLS and CDR2 is YYNGEE. The V segment lost 3 bases and the J segment 3 bases; nucleotides outside the gene matches: 6. The CDR3 protein is CASSAGTSGEVYEQYF. CDR3 nucleotide sequence: TGTGCCAGCAGCGCCGGGACTAGCGGGGAGGTCTACGAGCAGTACTTC. The whole variable domain, filled in from reference TRBV9 and TRBJ2-7, reads DSGVTQTPKHLITATGQRVTLRCSPRSGDLSVYWYQQSLDQGLQFLIQYYNGEERAKGNILERFSAQQFPDLHSELNLSSLELGDSALYFCASSAGTSGEVYEQYFGPGTRLTVT.